These 25 T cell receptor beta chains share one sample of origin, sequenced in a study of T cell repertoires in cytomegalovirus infection (dated by TCRdb to 2018 to 2020). The instrument given in TCRdb is Illumina HiSeq 1500. The public reads were quality trimmed at Q25 with fastp and then assembled into clones with MiXCR by TCRdb, keeping productive beta chains. Rows matching on CDR3 protein sequence are summarized as one entry with the most common DNA and genes. A total of about 100,000 distinct CDR3 sequences appear in this sample, 23% of them only once. The ten largest clonotypes hold about two fifths of the sample. Sequences were obtained from CD8+ T cells from PBMCs. The receptors here all came from a human donor in good health (CMV status not recorded). Some clones in this sample may be carry-over from other donors' samples.

The chain uses TRBV7-9 and TRBJ2-2; 9 nucleotides agree with TRBD1. Germline-derived CDR1 and CDR2 are SEHNR and FQNEAQ (reference sequence). The J segment lost 2 bases and the V segment lost 4 bases, leaving 8 bases of the junction unmatched. The CDR3 has 17 residues. CDR3 sequence reads: CASSSTGGLTNTGELFF. The CDR3 region has the DNA TGTGCCAGCAGCTCAACAGGGGGCTTGACAAACACCGGGGAGCTGTTTTTT.

This clonotype was detected a few times. The chain couples TRBV11-3 to TRBJ2-1, with a possible D match to TRBD2 (5 bases). The CDR3 has 15 residues. Germline values: CDR1 SGHNT, CDR2 YENEEA. V was pared by 8 bases and J by 0 bases, with 14 bases between. CDR3 bases: TGTGCCAGCGCCTCGGAAGGGAGCTCCTACAATGAGCAGTTCTTC. Translated: CASASEGSSYNEQFF.

The V and J genes are TRBV30 and TRBJ1-2; 7 nucleotides align to TRBD1. J was trimmed by 7 bases and V by 5 bases; bases with no gene match: 7. The CDR3 runs 12 residues. The germline gives CDR1 GTSNPN, CDR2 SVGIG (reference sequence). CDR3 loop: CAWWDRVGGYTF. CDR3 coding DNA: TGTGCCTGGTGGGACAGAGTAGGTGGCTACACCTTC.

The chain has TRBV29-1 and TRBJ2-1; D is uncertain. Germline V gene lookup returns CDR1 SQVTM and CDR2 ANQGSEA. V shed 5 bases and J shed 8 bases, with 13 bases lying between them. The CDR3 runs 12 residues. CDR3 sequence: CSVQPENYEQFF. The CDR3 region has the DNA TGCAGCGTTCAGCCAGAAAATTATGAGCAGTTCTTC.

This clonotype was picked up one time. The J gene is TRBJ2-1, the V gene TRBV7-8, with 9 bases that match TRBD2. V lost 10 bases, J lost 7 bases, and 14 bases stayed unmatched. The CDR3 spans 15 residues. Germline V lookup: CDR1 SGHVS, CDR2 FQNEAQ. The CDR3 DNA sequence: TGTGCCACCGCAGGAGGCGGGAGGGTGGCTAATGAGCAGTTCTTC. Protein: CATAGGGRVANEQFF.

The rearrangement links TRBV7-9 to TRBJ2-5; 8 bases map to TRBD2. V dropped 1 base and J dropped 2; count of bases not matched to a gene: 6. This CDR3 contains 16 residues. Germline loops: CDR1 SEHNR, CDR2 FQNEAQ (reference sequence). CDR3 loop: CASSLGAGVQQETQYF. The CDR3 DNA is TGTGCCAGCAGCTTAGGAGCGGGAGTACAACAAGAGACCCAGTACTTC.

J is TRBJ1-1 and V is TRBV28; unclear D gene. The CDR3 spans 16 residues. Trimming took off 2 bases at V and 1 base at J, with 14 bases between the two ends. Germline CDR1 MDHEN, CDR2 SYDVKM. The CDR3 reads CASSLRGPLPNTEAFF. The CDR3 bases are TGTGCCAGCAGTTTACGCGGTCCGCTTCCGAACACTGAAGCTTTCTTT.

This clonotype was detected a few times. The CDR3, as DNA: TGCAGCGTTGGGTTCTCCTCCTACGAGCAGTACTTC. This gives the protein CSVGFSSYEQYF. This rearrangement joins TRBV29-1 to TRBJ2-7, with D unclear. CDR3 length: 12 residues. Germline assignment: CDR1 SQVTM and CDR2 ANQGSEA. V was cut by 4 bases and J by 0 bases, with 7 bases left in between.

The chain joins TRBV6-5 to TRBJ2-7; the D is unclear. The CDR3 loop spans 10 amino acids. Deletions cut 9 bases from V and 4 bases from J, with 7 bases between. The V gene's germline CDR1 is MNHEY and CDR2 SVGAGI. CDR3 sequence (DNA): TGTGCCAGTGGGGAATACGAGCAGTACTTC. Translated: CASGEYEQYF.

This clonotype was recorded at least ten times. This chain uses TRBV7-2 with TRBJ2-1, with D perhaps TRBD1 or TRBD2 (6 bases each). Germline CDR1 is SGHTA and CDR2 is FQGNSA. Trimming removed 2 bases at V and 2 bases at J, with 10 bases between. This CDR3 has 15 amino acids. Here the CDR3 reads CASSLIGGPYNEQFF. The CDR3 DNA reads TGTGCCAGCAGCTTAATCGGGGGCCCCTACAATGAGCAGTTCTTC.

The CDR3 DNA reads TGCAGTGCTAGAGATCGGCGGGGGGTTGACACTGAAGCTTTCTTT. It is translated as CSARDRRGVDTEAFF. The chain combines TRBV20-1 with TRBJ1-1, with TRBD1 as a possible D gene (5 bases). The CDR3 contains 15 residues. Trimming removed 0 bases at V and 3 bases at J, with 14 bases between. Germline values: CDR1 DFQATT, CDR2 SNEGSKA (reference sequence).

This chain uses TRBV19 with TRBJ2-3, with a tentative D call TRBD2 (5 bases). Germline loops: CDR1 LNHDA, CDR2 SQIVND (reference sequence). This CDR3 is built from 14 residues. The V end was cut by 6 bases, the J end by 0 bases, with 10 bases between. For the CDR3, the DNA is TGTGCCAGTAGGCGGGCCCTTAGCACAGATACGCAGTATTTT. Amino acid sequence: CASRRALSTDTQYF.

This clonotype showed up many times. The chain joins TRBV27 to TRBJ2-3; 9 bases line up with TRBD2. The CDR3 loop spans 16 amino acids. Germline V gene sequence: CDR1 MNHEY, CDR2 SMNVEV (reference sequence). The V segment lost 6 bases and the J segment 2 bases; nucleotides outside the gene matches: 9. The CDR3 loop is CASSYGLARATDTQYF. CDR3 coding DNA: TGTGCCAGCAGCTACGGACTAGCGCGTGCCACAGATACGCAGTATTTT.

This clonotype was counted between two and nine times. CDR3 bases: TGTGCCAGCAGTACTCCGGGACAGAGTTACAATGAGCAGTTCTTC. Protein sequence: CASSTPGQSYNEQFF. The rearrangement links TRBV2 to TRBJ2-1; 7 nucleotides agree with TRBD1. Germline trimming cut 5 bases from V and 4 bases from J; bases unmatched to any gene: 8. This CDR3 contains 15 residues. Germline V gene lookup returns CDR1 SNHLY and CDR2 FYNNEI.

This clonotype has just a few counts. CDR3 loop: CASSHDREGQPQHF. The CDR3 nucleotides are TGTGCCAGCAGCCACGACAGGGAGGGTCAGCCCCAGCATTTT. V usage is TRBV7-6 and J usage is TRBJ1-5, with 7 bases identical to TRBD1. CDR3 size: 14 residues. Germline-derived CDR1 and CDR2 are SGHVS and FNYEAQ. Trimming removed 5 bases from V and 6 bases from J; junction bases left unmatched: 7.

This clonotype was recorded a few times. The rearrangement uses TRBV2 and TRBJ2-5; possible D gene TRBD2, 6 bases. This CDR3 has 15 residues. CDR1 and CDR2 (germline): SNHLY, FYNNEI. V lost 1 base and J 2 bases, leaving 11 bases between the germline ends. The CDR3 spells CASSEGRREQETQYF. The CDR3, as DNA: TGTGCCAGCAGTGAAGGAAGGCGGGAACAAGAGACCCAGTACTTC.

Only a few counts were recorded for this clonotype. The chain combines TRBV6-2 or TRBV6-3 with TRBJ1-6; 9 bases line up with TRBD1. Germline CDR1 and CDR2: MNHEY and SVGEGT. The CDR3 sequence is 15 residues long. V trimming: 6 bases; J trimming: 7 bases; junction bases outside the gene matches: 7. The CDR3 nucleotides read TGTGCCAGCAGGACGGGACAGGGTTGGAATTCACCCCTCCACTTT. It encodes CASRTGQGWNSPLHF.

The table lists this clonotype with many counts. This chain links TRBV7-2 with TRBJ1-1, with no clear D. The CDR3 loop spans 12 amino acids. In germline, CDR1 is SGHTA, CDR2 FQGNSA. Trimming shortened V by 3 bases and J by 5 bases, and 7 bases separated the two germline ends. CDR3: CASSFIKTEAFF. The CDR3 DNA is TGTGCCAGCAGCTTCATAAAGACTGAAGCTTTCTTT.

The rearrangement joins TRBV29-1 to TRBJ1-1; D remains ambiguous. CDR3 length: 10 amino acids. Trimming removed 4 bases at V and 3 bases at J, with 3 bases between. Germline CDR1 reads SQVTM; CDR2 reads ANQGSEA. For the CDR3, the DNA is TGCAGCGTTGTCTACACTGAAGCTTTCTTT. Translating it yields CSVVYTEAFF.

Comment on this clonotype: This clone may be a read error of a much larger clone one base away. The chain employs TRBV6-5 and TRBJ2-7, with 12 bases identical to TRBD1. From germline, CDR1 is MNHEY and CDR2 SVGAGI. The CDR3 sequence is 15 residues long. CDR3 protein: CASSLGTGGVYEQCF. The CDR3 nucleotides read TGTGCCAGCAGTCTTGGGACAGGGGGCGTCTACGAGCAGTGCTTC.

This clonotype appeared many times. The rearrangement links TRBV25-1 to TRBJ2-1, with 9 bases matching TRBD2. Germline assignment: CDR1 MGHDK and CDR2 SYGVNS. The CDR3 has 15 residues. V dropped 5 bases and J dropped 9; count of bases not matched to a gene: 11. CDR3 nucleotides: TGTGCCAGCAGTCCGCCGGGACTAGCTTTTGGTGAGCAGTTCTTC. This codes for CASSPPGLAFGEQFF.

This clonotype came up many times. This chain links TRBV12-3 or TRBV12-4 with TRBJ2-3; D gene unclear. CDR3 length: 13 residues. Trimming shortened V by 2 bases and J by 2 bases, and 5 bases separated the two germline ends. DNA of the CDR3: TGTGCCAGCAGTTTACTGCTCACAGATACGCAGTATTTT. As protein: CASSLLLTDTQYF.

Many counts were recorded for this clonotype. The genes are TRBV4-3 and TRBJ2-3, with 7 bases that match TRBD2. The CDR3 runs 16 residues. Trimming at V came to 2 bases and at J to 2 bases, leaving 7 bases not matched to a gene. The germline V gene encodes CDR1 LGHNA and CDR2 YSLEER. CDR3 nucleotides: TGCGCCAGCAGCCAAAATAGCGGGCCGTTCACAGATACGCAGTATTTT. Amino acids: CASSQNSGPFTDTQYF.

As regards this clonotype: This may come from a read error, since a much larger clone is one base off. V usage is TRBV12-3 or TRBV12-4 and J usage is TRBJ1-3, with D uncertain. The CDR3 runs to 15 residues. Written as DNA, the CDR3 is TGTGCCAGCAGTTTGGAGCGGCCACCTGGACACACCATATATTTT. Protein product: CASSLERPPGHTIYF.

There are many counts of this clonotype. The chain has TRBV7-2 and TRBJ2-1; a weak D match, TRBD1 (6 bases). This CDR3 has 14 residues. The ends were cut back, 5 bases at V and 5 bases at J, with 13 bases in the middle. CDR1 and CDR2 from the germline V gene are SGHTA and FQGNSA. CDR3 sequence (DNA): TGTGCCAGCAGCCTCCACCCAGGGGACAATGAGCAGTTCTTC. This sequence encodes CASSLHPGDNEQFF.